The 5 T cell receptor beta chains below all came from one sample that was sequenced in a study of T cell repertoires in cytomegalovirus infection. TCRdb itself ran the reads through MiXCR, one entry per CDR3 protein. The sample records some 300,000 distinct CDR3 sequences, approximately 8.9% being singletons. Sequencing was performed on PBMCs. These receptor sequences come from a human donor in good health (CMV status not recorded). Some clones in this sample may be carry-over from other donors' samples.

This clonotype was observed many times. The CDR3 DNA is TGTGCCAGCAGCTCAGGGGGACTTGCAAGCGAGACCCAGTACTTC. Protein product: CASSSGGLASETQYF. The V gene is TRBV7-8, the J gene TRBJ2-5; the D gene is possibly TRBD1 (7 bases). The CDR3 is 15 amino acids. V was shortened by 4 bases and J by 5 bases, with 17 bases between the two germline ends. Germline assignment: CDR1 SGHVS and CDR2 FQNEAQ.

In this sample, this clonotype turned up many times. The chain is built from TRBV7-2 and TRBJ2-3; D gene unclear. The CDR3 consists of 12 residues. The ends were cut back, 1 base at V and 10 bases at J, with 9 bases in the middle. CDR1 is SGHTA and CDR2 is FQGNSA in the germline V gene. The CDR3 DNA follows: TGTGCCAGCAGCTTAGAACAGCGTGCGCAGTATTTT. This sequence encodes CASSLEQRAQYF.

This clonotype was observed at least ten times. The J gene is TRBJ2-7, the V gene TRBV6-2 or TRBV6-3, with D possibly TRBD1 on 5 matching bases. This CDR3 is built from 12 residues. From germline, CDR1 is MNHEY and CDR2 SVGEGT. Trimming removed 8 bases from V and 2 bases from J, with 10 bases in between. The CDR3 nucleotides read TGTGCCAGCGGGGCTCCCCCCTACGAGCAGTACGTC. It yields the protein CASGAPPYEQYV.

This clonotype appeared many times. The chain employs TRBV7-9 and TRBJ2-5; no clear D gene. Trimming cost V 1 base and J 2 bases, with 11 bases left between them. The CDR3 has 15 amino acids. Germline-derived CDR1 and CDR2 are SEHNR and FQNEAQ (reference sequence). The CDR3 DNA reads TGTGCCAGCAGCTTAGTTTGGCGTAGTCAAGAGACCCAGTACTTC. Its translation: CASSLVWRSQETQYF.

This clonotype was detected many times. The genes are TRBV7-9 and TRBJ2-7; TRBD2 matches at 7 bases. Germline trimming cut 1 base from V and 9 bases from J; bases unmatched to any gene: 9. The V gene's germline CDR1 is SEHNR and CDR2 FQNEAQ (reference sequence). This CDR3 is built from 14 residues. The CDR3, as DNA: TGTGCCAGCAGCTTAGATACGGGGCCGGGGGGGCAGTACTTC. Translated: CASSLDTGPGGQYF.